Listed below are T cell receptor beta chains from one sample, sequenced in a study of blood T cell repertoires in COVID-19. Measured with immunoSEQ multiplex PCR; TCRdb has only the in-frame clones, and not every one. The data contain about 50,000 clones, roughly 88% of them singletons. Sequenced material: peripheral blood. The receptors originated from a human donor in a cohort sampled during active COVID-19. CDR3s include the opening cysteine and the closing phenylalanine or tryptophan. The D gene is left open where the match is weak. A clone size is listed for some rows: how often the clone was seen (once, few, many), or a class if it is expanded.

D gene,J gene,CDR3 length,V gene,clone size,CDR3 protein,CDR3 DNA
TRBD1,TRBJ1-1,16,TRBV18,once,CASSPDRDRGDTEAFF,TGTGCCAGCTCACCAGATCGGGACAGGGGGGACACTGAAGCTTTCTTT
TRBD2,TRBJ2-2,17,TRBV9,few,CASSAQREITRSGELFF,TGTGCCAGCAGCGCCCAGCGGGAGATAACTAGATCCGGGGAGCTGTTTTTT
TRBD2,TRBJ2-7,17,TRBV5-4,NA,CASSPAPGSGRGYEQYF,TGTGCCAGCAGCCCAGCCCCGGGGAGCGGGAGGGGCTACGAGCAGTACTTC
NA,TRBJ1-1,13,TRBV19,NA,CASSIGASTEAFF,TGTGCCAGTAGTATAGGTGCGAGCACTGAAGCTTTCTTT
TRBD1,TRBJ1-2,17,TRBV15,NA,CATSRLPGQGEVYGYTF,TGTGCCACCAGCAGACTCCCGGGACAGGGGGAGGTCTATGGCTACACCTTC
TRBD1,TRBJ1-2,12,TRBV6-4,NA,CARDRGVKGYTF,TGTGCCAGGGACAGGGGTGTGAAGGGCTACACCTTC
NA,TRBJ2-1,13,TRBV4-1,NA,CASSQEGGHGQFF,TGCGCCAGCAGCCAAGAAGGAGGGCACGGGCAGTTCTTC
NA,TRBJ1-1,14,TRBV13,NA,CASSLRQAGTEAFF,TGTGCCAGCAGCTTACGACAGGCGGGCACTGAAGCTTTCTTT
TRBD1,TRBJ2-5,11,TRBV20-1,NA,CSAGDSETQYF,TGCAGTGCTGGGGACAGCGAGACCCAGTACTTC
NA,TRBJ1-5,16,TRBV7-2,NA,CASTVSESWSNQPQHF,TGTGCCAGCACCGTATCCGAGTCCTGGAGCAATCAGCCCCAGCATTTT
NA,TRBJ1-3,11,TRBV20-1,NA,CGGSSGNTIYF,TGCGGGGGGAGTTCTGGAAACACCATATATTTT
TRBD1,TRBJ2-6,17,TRBV7-3,NA,CASSSNPGGAGANVLTF,TGTGCCAGCAGCTCGAATCCAGGGGGCGCTGGGGCCAACGTCCTGACTTTC
TRBD1,TRBJ2-1,16,TRBV10-3,NA,CAISESGSGGRDEQFF,TGTGCCATCAGTGAGTCTGGGTCAGGGGGAAGGGATGAGCAGTTCTTC
NA,TRBJ2-7,17,TRBV25-1,NA,CASSEWFGDCSSYEQYF,TGTGCCAGCAGTGAATGGTTTGGGGACTGTAGCTCCTACGAGCAGTACTTC
TRBD2,TRBJ2-7,15,TRBV7-6,NA,CASSPSSGSSYEQYF,TGTGCCAGCAGCCCATCTAGCGGGAGCTCCTACGAGCAGTACTTC
NA,TRBJ1-1,12,TRBV19,NA,CASSIGPREAFF,TGTGCCAGTAGTATAGGTCCCAGGGAAGCTTTCTTT
TRBD2,TRBJ2-7,14,TRBV3-1/TRBV3-2,NA,CASSLTSGTYEQYF,TGTGCCAGCAGCCTTACTAGCGGCACCTACGAGCAGTACTTC
TRBD1,TRBJ1-2,16,TRBV24-1,NA,CATSDPHGQGAGGYTF,TGTGCCACCAGTGACCCCCATGGACAGGGGGCCGGTGGCTACACCTTC
NA,TRBJ2-2,14,TRBV18,NA,CASSPNRETGELFF,TGTGCCAGCTCACCAAACCGAGAAACCGGGGAGCTGTTTTTT
TRBD2,TRBJ2-4,19,TRBV19,few,CASSIGTSGAKLAKNIQYF,TGTGCCAGTAGTATAGGGACTAGCGGGGCCAAGCTAGCCAAAAACATTCAGTACTTC
TRBD1,TRBJ1-1,14,TRBV3-1/TRBV3-2,NA,CASNFADRGIEAFF,TGTGCCAGCAACTTCGCGGACAGGGGGATTGAAGCTTTCTTT
NA,TRBJ1-2,14,TRBV2,few,CASTVTEVVYGYTF,TGTGCCAGCACCGTTACGGAGGTAGTCTATGGCTACACCTTC
NA,TRBJ1-1,15,TRBV30,NA,CACKPRVFWGTEAFF,TGTGCCTGCAAACCCAGGGTCTTCTGGGGCACTGAAGCTTTCTTT
TRBD1,TRBJ1-2,16,TRBV7-9,NA,CASSSGGTGANYGYTF,TGTGCCAGCAGCTCAGGAGGGACAGGGGCTAACTATGGCTACACCTTC
NA,TRBJ1-5,14,TRBV2,NA,CASSEEGGNQPQHF,TGTGCCAGCAGTGAGGAGGGTGGCAATCAGCCCCAGCATTTT
TRBD1,TRBJ2-1,15,TRBV7-9,few,CASSLEQGAYNEQFF,TGTGCCAGCAGCTTAGAACAGGGGGCCTACAATGAGCAGTTCTTC
NA,TRBJ1-1,11,TRBV29-1,NA,CSVTGSTEAFF,TGCAGCGTCACAGGGTCCACTGAAGCTTTCTTT
TRBD2,TRBJ2-2,14,TRBV6-5,NA,CASQTGGGTGELFF,TGTGCCAGCCAAACGGGAGGGGGAACCGGGGAGCTGTTTTTT
TRBD2,TRBJ2-7,17,TRBV11-2,NA,CASSSEIAGGISYEQYF,TGTGCCAGCAGCTCGGAGATAGCGGGGGGAATCTCCTACGAGCAGTACTTC
TRBD1,TRBJ2-3,16,TRBV6-2/TRBV6-3,NA,CASSPVPGQNADTQYF,TGTGCCAGCAGTCCAGTACCGGGACAGAACGCAGATACGCAGTATTTT
TRBD1,TRBJ2-7,12,TRBV29-1,NA,CSVEAGGYEQYF,TGCAGCGTTGAGGCAGGGGGCTACGAGCAGTACTTC
NA,TRBJ2-5,14,TRBV11-2,NA,CASSLTLGGETQYF,TGTGCCAGCAGCTTAACACTAGGTGGAGAGACCCAGTACTTC
NA,TRBJ1-2,12,TRBV29-1,NA,CSVEEQGDGYTF,TGCAGCGTTGAAGAACAGGGCGACGGCTACACCTTC
TRBD1,TRBJ2-7,18,TRBV6-4,few,CASSDSGIPGQGLYEQYF,TGTGCCAGCAGTGACTCCGGAATTCCGGGACAGGGGCTCTACGAGCAGTACTTC
NA,TRBJ2-2,13,TRBV2,NA,CATTRQNTGELFF,TGTGCCACAACGAGGCAGAACACCGGGGAGCTGTTTTTT
NA,TRBJ2-1,12,TRBV28,NA,CASSYQGFEQFF,TGTGCCAGCAGTTACCAGGGTTTTGAGCAGTTCTTC
TRBD2,TRBJ2-1,14,TRBV2,NA,CASATSGGYNEQFF,TGTGCCAGCGCGACTAGCGGAGGATACAATGAGCAGTTCTTC
TRBD1,TRBJ2-7,14,TRBV27,NA,CASSRGQITYEQYF,TGTGCCAGCAGCCGGGGACAGATTACCTACGAGCAGTACTTC
NA,TRBJ2-7,11,TRBV29-1,NA,CSVKAGNEQYF,TGCAGCGTTAAGGCCGGGAACGAGCAGTACTTC
TRBD1,TRBJ2-7,15,TRBV6-2/TRBV6-3,NA,CASSYPTGGFYEQYF,TGTGCCAGCAGTTACCCGACAGGGGGCTTCTACGAGCAGTACTTC
NA,TRBJ2-5,13,TRBV12-3/TRBV12-4,NA,CASSFESLETQYF,TGTGCCAGCAGTTTTGAGTCCCTAGAGACCCAGTACTTC
TRBD1,TRBJ2-6,17,TRBV10-1,NA,CASRASFQGAGANVLTF,TGCGCCAGCAGAGCCTCATTCCAGGGGGCTGGGGCCAACGTCCTGACTTTC
NA,TRBJ2-7,16,TRBV11-2,NA,CASSLGALQDSYEQYF,TGTGCCAGCAGCTTAGGGGCTCTTCAGGACTCCTACGAGCAGTACTTC
NA,TRBJ1-4,13,TRBV9,NA,CASSVTPLGQLFF,TGTGCCAGCAGCGTAACACCCCTTGGGCAACTGTTTTTT
TRBD1,TRBJ1-1,14,TRBV18,NA,CASSPDRVNTEAFF,TGTGCCAGCTCACCTGACAGGGTGAACACTGAAGCTTTCTTT
NA,TRBJ2-3,19,TRBV11-2,NA,CASSLASLRNRGSTDTQYF,TGTGCCAGCAGCTTAGCCTCTCTAAGGAACAGAGGGAGCACAGATACGCAGTATTTT